A selection of T cell receptor beta chains follows, all from one sample in a study of shared clonotypes between healthy human individuals. TCRdb's table, derived via immunoSEQ multiplex PCR, lists solely in-frame clones and lacks some. Of approximately 1,500,000 clones in the sample, more than 95% are singletons; the top ten hold approximately 1.1%. The sample consisted of naive CD4+ T cells sorted from blood. These receptors were collected from a man younger than 40 in good health. The CDR3 runs from the conserved cysteine through the conserved F or W. The D gene is left open where the match is weak. The size of a clone is reported for some rows only, either as once, few or many, or as a class for expanded clones.

D gene	CDR3 length	J gene	V gene	clone size	CDR3 protein	CDR3 DNA
.	13	TRBJ1-2	TRBV5-4	.	CASSLWAQEPYTF	TGTGCCAGCAGCTTGTGGGCCCAGGAACCCTACACCTTC
.	13	TRBJ2-1	TRBV5-1	.	CASSEQAGSEQFF	TGCGCCAGCAGCGAACAGGCGGGTAGTGAGCAGTTCTTC
.	17	TRBJ1-5	TRBV18	.	CASSPKRGDSSNQPQHF	TGTGCCAGCTCACCAAAACGTGGGGACTCGAGCAATCAGCCCCAGCATTTT
.	15	TRBJ2-1	TRBV5-1	once	CASSTGFQTYNEQFF	TGCGCCAGCAGCACCGGGTTTCAGACCTACAATGAGCAGTTCTTC
.	12	TRBJ1-2	TRBV6-4	.	CASSDPGYGYTF	TGTGCCAGCAGTGACCCGGGTTATGGCTACACCTTC
.	17	TRBJ2-7	TRBV4-2	.	CASSQVSGSDLTYEQYF	TGTGCCAGCAGCCAAGTTTCAGGGTCAGACCTTACCTACGAGCAGTACTTC
.	15	TRBJ2-3	TRBV7-2	.	CASSPSPHKTDTQYF	TGTGCCAGCAGCCCTTCCCCGCACAAAACAGATACGCAGTATTTT
.	13	TRBJ2-1	TRBV30	.	CAWIGSSYNEQFF	TGTGCCTGGATTGGGAGCTCCTACAATGAGCAGTTCTTC
.	18	TRBJ2-1	TRBV10-2	.	CASNSHQFRQGPYNEQFF	TGCGCCAGCAACTCCCACCAATTTAGGCAGGGGCCCTACAATGAGCAGTTCTTC
.	15	TRBJ2-7	TRBV6-5	once	CASSYWSGDFYEQYF	TGTGCCAGCAGTTACTGGTCAGGGGATTTTTACGAGCAGTACTTC
TRBD2	15	TRBJ2-7	TRBV5-1	.	CASSLVASGSGEQYF	TGCGCCAGCAGCTTGGTCGCTAGCGGGAGTGGGGAGCAGTACTTC
.	14	TRBJ2-7	TRBV5-1	.	CASSLARGRIQQYF	TGCGCCAGCAGCTTGGCCAGGGGTAGGATTCAACAGTACTTC
.	14	TRBJ2-2	TRBV7-7	.	CASSLKINTGELFF	TGTGCCAGCAGCTTAAAAATAAACACCGGGGAGCTGTTTTTT
.	14	TRBJ2-3	TRBV18	.	CASSPSGNSDTQYF	TGTGCCAGCTCTCCCTCCGGGAACTCAGATACGCAGTATTTT
TRBD1	16	TRBJ1-1	TRBV5-4	once	CASRRQGGAGNTEAFF	TGTGCCAGCAGACGCCAAGGGGGCGCTGGGAACACTGAAGCTTTCTTT
.	12	TRBJ2-7	TRBV25-1	.	CATRGLGFEQYF	TGTGCGACCAGGGGTTTGGGATTTGAGCAGTACTTC
.	12	TRBJ2-1	TRBV27	.	CASRRDVYEQFF	TGTGCCAGCAGGAGGGACGTTTATGAGCAGTTCTTC
.	13	TRBJ2-1	TRBV14	.	CASSQDYNNEQFF	TGTGCCAGCAGCCAAGACTACAACAATGAGCAGTTCTTC
.	12	TRBJ2-7	TRBV6-1	.	CASTGVSYEQYF	TGTGCCAGCACAGGGGTTTCCTACGAGCAGTACTTC
TRBD1	15	TRBJ1-4	TRBV5-6	.	CASSLVDRTYEKLFF	TGTGCCAGCAGCTTGGTGGACAGGACGTATGAAAAACTGTTTTTT
.	12	TRBJ2-3	TRBV29-1	once	CSVVGGADTQYF	TGCAGCGTTGTGGGAGGTGCAGATACGCAGTATTTT
.	14	TRBJ1-4	TRBV6-5	.	CASRVTGTHEKLFF	TGTGCCAGCAGGGTCACCGGGACCCACGAAAAACTGTTTTTT
.	15	TRBJ2-2	TRBV25-1	.	CASSLTAANTGELFF	TGTGCCAGCAGTCTGACAGCCGCGAACACCGGGGAGCTGTTTTTT
.	13	TRBJ1-1	TRBV29-1	few	CSVTPLEDTEAFF	TGCAGCGTTACACCCCTGGAGGACACTGAAGCTTTCTTT
.	14	TRBJ2-3	TRBV7-9	.	CASSFGQATDTQYF	TGTGCCAGCAGCTTCGGGCAGGCCACAGATACGCAGTATTTT
.	12	TRBJ1-2	TRBV19	.	CASSGPNYGYTF	TGTGCCAGTAGTGGCCCTAACTATGGCTACACCTTC
TRBD2	16	TRBJ2-1	TRBV13	.	CASSPLLAGVDNEQFF	TGTGCCAGCAGCCCCCTCCTAGCGGGAGTGGACAATGAGCAGTTCTTC
.	15	TRBJ2-2	TRBV5-1	.	CASSGGRSGTGELFF	TGCGCCAGCAGCGGTGGACGGTCGGGCACCGGGGAGCTGTTTTTT
TRBD1	13	TRBJ1-4	TRBV5-1	.	CASRQGRDEKLFF	TGCGCCAGCAGACAGGGGAGGGATGAAAAACTGTTTTTT
TRBD1	14	TRBJ1-4	TRBV7-8	once	CASSLDRLREKLFF	TGTGCCAGCAGCTTGGACAGGTTAAGAGAAAAACTGTTTTTT
TRBD2	14	TRBJ2-7	TRBV7-3	.	CASSPSGTSYEQYF	TGTGCCAGCAGCCCAAGTGGGACTAGTTACGAGCAGTACTTC
.	16	TRBJ2-7	TRBV6-6	.	CASSYGTRALGYEQYF	TGTGCCAGCAGTTACGGCACCCGGGCCCTCGGCTACGAGCAGTACTTC
.	14	TRBJ1-3	TRBV19	.	CASSEGSSGNTIYF	TGTGCCAGTAGTGAAGGGAGCTCTGGAAACACCATATATTTT
.	15	TRBJ2-1	TRBV7-2	.	CASSSQTRGRNEQFF	TGTGCCAGCAGCTCACAAACCCGGGGCCGGAATGAGCAGTTCTTC
TRBD2	16	TRBJ2-5	TRBV4-1	.	CASSQNPGLAWETQYF	TGCGCCAGCAGCCAGAATCCGGGACTAGCGTGGGAGACCCAGTACTTC
.	14	TRBJ2-7	TRBV28	.	CASNPGGPGYEQYF	TGTGCCAGCAACCCCGGCGGCCCCGGCTACGAGCAGTACTTC
.	14	TRBJ1-5	TRBV5-6	once	CASSFRYSNQPQHF	TGTGCCAGCAGCTTTAGGTATAGCAATCAGCCCCAGCATTTT
.	13	TRBJ1-2	TRBV7-8	.	CASTEAPGDGYTF	TGTGCCAGCACCGAAGCCCCCGGGGATGGCTACACCTTC
TRBD1	13	TRBJ2-7	TRBV5-1	.	CASSLQGAHEQYF	TGCGCCAGCAGCTTGCAGGGGGCCCACGAGCAGTACTTC
.	14	TRBJ2-7	TRBV18	.	CASSPQGSSYEQYF	TGTGCCAGCTCACCTCAGGGATCATCCTACGAGCAGTACTTC